The TCR beta chain described here comes from a study of human T cells and chemical hapten exposure. General observations from the study: The formation of large CDR3 similarity clusters by expanded TCRs significantly exceeded that of controls. No shift was seen in TCRs above 1 in 1000 frequency with DPC sensitization.

MiXCR was run by TCRdb on the RACE reads, yielding one entry per CDR3 protein. The sample lists 300,000 to 400,000 distinct CDR3 sequences, 4% to 6% occurring once. The time point was: pre-sensitization, week 0. Treatment specified: therapeutic diphenylcyclopropenone sensitization with weekly scalp DPC. On this clonotype itself: The antigen is undetermined.

Germline CDR1 MGHDK, CDR2 SYGVNS. V shed 4 bases, J shed 2 bases, and the junction held 10 bases outside the gene matches. The CDR3 is 16 amino acids. This sequence was found in a woman in her forties or fifties with alopecia areata. Some clones in this sample may be carry-over from other donors' samples. The rearrangement links TRBV25-1 to TRBJ2-7; 8 bases are a match to TRBD1. Source: whole blood, taken in connection with sensitization to the hapten diphenylcyclopropenone (DPC). CDR3 sequence reads: CASSALTGTGTYEQYF. The CDR3 coding sequence is TGTGCCAGCAGTGCTCTTACCGGGACAGGCACCTACGAGCAGTACTTC.